This T cell receptor beta chain was captured by sequencing in a study of T cells in Graves' hyperthyroidism and ophthalmopathy. Regarding the study as a whole: Before onset, ophthalmopathy was predicted by the model a median roughly 6.8 months earlier. Researchers found most expanded thyroid clonotypes above 0.001 in blood as well.

In this sample, this clonotype turned up many times. Its antigen is as yet unknown. Aged 18 to 65, the patients had hyperthyroidism that was newly diagnosed and had lasted under 2 months. Any patient presenting with uncontrolled infection, other autoimmune disease, pregnancy or lactation was left out. The CDR3 regions of TCR beta were amplified from RNA transcripts. In the first-round RT-PCR of the TCR CDR3, the HTBI primer set was used. TCRdb passed the multiplex PCR reads through MiXCR, listing each CDR3 protein once. The sample yields a few hundred thousand distinct CDR3 sequences, about 15% seen once. Trimming removed 6 bases from V and 7 bases from J, with 10 bases in between. This CDR3 is built from 13 residues.

Sequencing was done on a sample of blood. The source of this sequence is a woman in her twenties or thirties with Graves' hyperthyroidism. The chain uses TRBV12-3 or TRBV12-4 and TRBJ1-6; tentatively, D is TRBD1 (5 bases). The CDR3 DNA reads as TGTGCCAGCAGGACAGAGGGGAATTCACCCCTCCACTTT. It translates to CASRTEGNSPLHF.